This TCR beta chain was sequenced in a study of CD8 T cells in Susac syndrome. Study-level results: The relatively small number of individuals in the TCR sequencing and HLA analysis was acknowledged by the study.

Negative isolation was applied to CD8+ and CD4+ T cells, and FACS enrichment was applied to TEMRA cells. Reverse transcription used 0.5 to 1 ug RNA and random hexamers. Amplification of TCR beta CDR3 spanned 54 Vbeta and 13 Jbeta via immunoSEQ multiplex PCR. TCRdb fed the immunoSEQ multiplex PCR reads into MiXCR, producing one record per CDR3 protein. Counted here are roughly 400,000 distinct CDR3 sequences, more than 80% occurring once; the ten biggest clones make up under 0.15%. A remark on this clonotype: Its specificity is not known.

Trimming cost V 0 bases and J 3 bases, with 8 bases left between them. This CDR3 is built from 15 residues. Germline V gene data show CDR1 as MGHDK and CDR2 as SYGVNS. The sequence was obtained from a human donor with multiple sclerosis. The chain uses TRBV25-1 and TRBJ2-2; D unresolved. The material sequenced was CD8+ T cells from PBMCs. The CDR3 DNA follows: TGTGCCAGCAGTGAATATTACCAGGACACCGGGGAGCTGTTTTTT. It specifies CASSEYYQDTGELFF.